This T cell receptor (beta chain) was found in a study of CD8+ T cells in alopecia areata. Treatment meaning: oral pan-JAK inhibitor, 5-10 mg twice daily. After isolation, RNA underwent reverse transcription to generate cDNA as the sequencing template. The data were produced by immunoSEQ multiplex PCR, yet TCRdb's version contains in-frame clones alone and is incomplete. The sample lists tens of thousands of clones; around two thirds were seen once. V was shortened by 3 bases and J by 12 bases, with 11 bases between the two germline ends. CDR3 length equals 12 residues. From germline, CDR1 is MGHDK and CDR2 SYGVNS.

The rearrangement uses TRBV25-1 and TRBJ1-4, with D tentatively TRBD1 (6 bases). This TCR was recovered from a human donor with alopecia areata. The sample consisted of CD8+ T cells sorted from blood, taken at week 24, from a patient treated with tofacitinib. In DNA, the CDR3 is TGTGCCAGCAGTGACCACAGGGTAGAACTGTTTTTT. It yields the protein CASSDHRVELFF.